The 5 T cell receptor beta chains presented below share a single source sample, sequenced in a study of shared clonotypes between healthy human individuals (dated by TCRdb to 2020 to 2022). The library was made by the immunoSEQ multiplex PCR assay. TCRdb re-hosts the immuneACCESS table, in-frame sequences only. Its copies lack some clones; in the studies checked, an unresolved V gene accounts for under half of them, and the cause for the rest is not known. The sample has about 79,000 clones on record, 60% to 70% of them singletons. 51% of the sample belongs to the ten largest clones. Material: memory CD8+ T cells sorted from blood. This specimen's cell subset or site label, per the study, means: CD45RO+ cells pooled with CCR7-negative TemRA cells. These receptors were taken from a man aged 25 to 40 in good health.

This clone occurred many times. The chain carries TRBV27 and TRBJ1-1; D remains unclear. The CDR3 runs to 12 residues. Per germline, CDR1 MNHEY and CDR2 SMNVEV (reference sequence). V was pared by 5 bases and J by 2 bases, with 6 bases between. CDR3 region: CASSPPNTEAFF. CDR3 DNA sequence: TGTGCCAGCAGTCCCCCAAACACTGAAGCTTTCTTT.

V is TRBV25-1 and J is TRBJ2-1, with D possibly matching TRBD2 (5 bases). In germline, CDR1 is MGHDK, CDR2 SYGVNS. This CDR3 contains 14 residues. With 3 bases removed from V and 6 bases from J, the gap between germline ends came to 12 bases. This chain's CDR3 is CASSDPTNSNEQFF. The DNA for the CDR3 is TGTGCCAGCAGTGACCCGACTAACAGCAATGAGCAGTTCTTC.

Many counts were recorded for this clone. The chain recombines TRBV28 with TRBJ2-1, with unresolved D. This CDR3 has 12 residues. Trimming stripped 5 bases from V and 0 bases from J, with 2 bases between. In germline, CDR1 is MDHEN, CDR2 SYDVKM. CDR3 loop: CASSPSYNEQFF. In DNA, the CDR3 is TGTGCCAGCAGTCCCTCCTACAATGAGCAGTTCTTC.

CDR3 nucleotide sequence: TGTGCCAGCAGCTTGGCCGTTGGGACAGGTAGCAATCAGCCCCAGCATTTT. This translates into CASSLAVGTGSNQPQHF. The chain links TRBV5-8 to TRBJ1-5, with 8 bases that match TRBD1. Germline-derived CDR1 and CDR2 are SGHTS and YDEGEE. With 0 bases clipped from V and 0 bases from J, the junction kept 5 bases outside the gene matches. The CDR3 sequence is 17 residues long.

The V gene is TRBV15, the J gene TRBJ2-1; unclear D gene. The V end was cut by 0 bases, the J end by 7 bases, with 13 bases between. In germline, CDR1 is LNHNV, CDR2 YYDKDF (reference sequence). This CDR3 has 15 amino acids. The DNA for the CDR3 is TGTGCCACCAGCAGAGAAAAGGTGTTAGTTAATGAGCAGTTCTTC. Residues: CATSREKVLVNEQFF.